The 10 T cell receptor beta chains in this list originate from one sample, sequenced in a study of molecular identifiers for immune sequencing clone quantification. MiXCR was run by TCRdb on the PCR reads, yielding one entry per CDR3 protein. The sample contains fewer than 45,000 distinct CDR3 sequences, about a quarter of which appear only once. The sample was naive CD8+ T cells from blood, with Jurkat cell RNA spiked in. Described subset: FACS-sorted CD8+CD4-CCR7+CD45RA+ naive T cells. The origin of the receptors is a human donor in good health. Some libraries in this study had Jurkat cell RNA spiked in.

In this sample, this clonotype turned up many times. V gene TRBV4-1 combines with J gene TRBJ1-1; D is possibly TRBD1 (5 bases). The CDR3 covers 15 residues. Germline values: CDR1 MGHRA, CDR2 YSYEKL. The V end lost 1 base, the J end lost 3 bases, and 12 bases lay between the germline ends. CDR3 sequence reads: CASSQGGGLDTEAFF. CDR3 DNA sequence: TGCGCCAGCAGCCAAGGCGGGGGGTTGGACACTGAAGCTTTCTTT.

This clonotype showed up many times. The chain recombines TRBV28 with TRBJ2-7, with D possibly being TRBD2 (6 bases). This CDR3 comprises 18 residues. Germline V lookup: CDR1 MDHEN, CDR2 SYDVKM. Trimming shortened V by 1 base and J by 2 bases, and 21 bases separated the two germline ends. The CDR3 loop reads CASSLSSVVISGTYEQYF. The CDR3 DNA is TGTGCCAGCAGTTTATCCTCGGTGGTGATTAGCGGAACCTACGAGCAGTACTTC.

The CDR3 loop reads CASRPTTSAQYF. The CDR3 nucleotides are TGTGCCAGCAGGCCGACGACTTCAGCCCAGTACTTC. The chain couples TRBV7-9 to TRBJ2-5; no firm D call. The CDR3 sequence is 12 residues long. Germline loops: CDR1 SEHNR, CDR2 FQNEAQ (reference sequence). Trimming pared 6 bases from V and 9 bases from J, leaving 14 bases between.

In this sample, this clonotype turned up a few times. The V and J genes are TRBV27 and TRBJ2-3; 11 bases are shared with TRBD1. Trimming removed 2 bases from V and 7 bases from J; junction bases left unmatched: 5. Looked up from germline, CDR1 is MNHEY and CDR2 is SMNVEV (reference sequence). The CDR3 runs to 15 residues. The CDR3 here is CASSLAGQGAYTQYF. The CDR3 nucleotides read TGTGCCAGCAGTTTAGCCGGACAGGGGGCATATACGCAGTATTTT.

In this sample, this clonotype turned up a few times. V is TRBV19 and J is TRBJ2-5, with 9 bases lining up with TRBD1. CDR3 length equals 14 residues. V shed 9 bases, J shed 2 bases, and the junction held 7 bases outside the gene matches. CDR1 and CDR2 (germline): LNHDA, SQIVND (reference sequence). The CDR3 sequence is CASRQGVTQETQYF. The CDR3 coding sequence is TGTGCCAGCAGACAGGGGGTCACTCAAGAGACCCAGTACTTC.

In this sample, this clonotype turned up many times. This chain connects TRBV30 to TRBJ2-7; a possible D gene is TRBD1 (7 bases). CDR1 is GTSNPN, CDR2 SVGIG, per germline (reference sequence). The CDR3 runs to 15 residues. The V and J ends lost 1 base and 1 base respectively, with 14 bases between them. CDR3 DNA sequence: TGTGCCTGGAGTGCCGGGGCAGGGGGGTCCTACGAGCAGTACTTC. Residues: CAWSAGAGGSYEQYF.

This clonotype turned up a few times. V and J are TRBV6-2 or TRBV6-3 and TRBJ2-3; 8 nucleotides match TRBD2. The germline V gene has CDR1 MNHEY and CDR2 SVGEGT. With V trimmed by 7 bases and J by 2 bases, 8 bases remained unmatched. The CDR3 runs 15 residues. DNA for the CDR3: TGTGCCAGCACGTCATTAGGACTAGCCACAGATACGCAGTATTTT. Protein: CASTSLGLATDTQYF.

This clonotype was seen repeatedly, ten times or more. This chain uses TRBV5-1 with TRBJ1-4; D is unresolved. The CDR3 runs to 15 residues. In germline, CDR1 is SGHRS, CDR2 YFSETQ. V gave up 2 bases and J gave up 0 bases, with 8 bases separating them. The CDR3 DNA reads as TGCGCCAGCAGCTTCGGGGAGGCAACTAATGAAAAACTGTTTTTT. Encoded protein: CASSFGEATNEKLFF.

The table lists this clonotype with many counts. This chain connects TRBV5-5 to TRBJ2-5, with 8 bases aligning to TRBD1. This CDR3 contains 15 residues. CDR1 and CDR2 (germline): SGHKS, YYEKEE (reference sequence). The junction had 6 bases not matched to a gene; V was cut back by 3 bases and J by 2 bases. CDR3 sequence reads: CASSWGTGPQETQYF. CDR3 nucleotides: TGTGCCAGCAGCTGGGGGACAGGCCCACAAGAGACCCAGTACTTC.

This clonotype was detected ten times or more. The CDR3 DNA is TGTGCCAGCAGTTTCCGCCTGGGTCAGCCCCAGCATTTT. This encodes CASSFRLGQPQHF. The chain uses TRBV6-2 or TRBV6-3 and TRBJ1-5, with unresolved D. V was cut by 4 bases and J by 6 bases, with 10 bases left in between. CDR3 length: 13 residues. Germline V lookup: CDR1 MNHEY, CDR2 SVGEGT.